Following are 10 T cell receptor beta chains from one sample sequenced in a study of beta chain features in type 1 diabetes. Overall study findings and caveats: Moderate but significant shortening of TCRB CDR3s was recorded in all four CD4+ subsets from Type 1 diabetes patients.

The investigators reverse transcribed all of the isolated RNA, so they sequenced expressed TCRB transcripts. Produced via immunoSEQ multiplex PCR; TCRdb's table is partial and in-frame only. The table has 600,000 to 700,000 clones, around 12% seen once. Antigens of these TCRs are unknown. Sequencing was performed on naive CD4+ T cells from blood. These receptors originate from a man aged 30 to 45 with type 1 diabetes.

This chain uses TRBV6-1 with TRBJ2-5, with TRBD2 matching over 7 bases. The CDR3 runs 15 residues. The germline V gene has CDR1 MNHNS and CDR2 SASEGT. The J segment lost 6 bases and the V segment lost 1 base, leaving 8 bases of the junction unmatched. CDR3 DNA sequence: TGTGCCAGCAGTGAAGGACGGACTAGTAAACAGACCCAGTACTTC. Amino acid sequence: CASSEGRTSKQTQYF.

The genes are TRBV5-4 and TRBJ2-7, with TRBD1 matching 9 bases. From germline, CDR1 is SGHNT and CDR2 YYREEE (reference sequence). The CDR3 has 14 residues. Trimming took 4 bases from V and 4 from J; bases not matched to a gene: 6. Written as DNA, the CDR3 is TGTGCCAGCAGCGGGGGACAGGGACGTTACGAGCAGTACTTC. Protein sequence: CASSGGQGRYEQYF.

The rearrangement links TRBV7-2 to TRBJ1-2; D not resolved. The germline V gene has CDR1 SGHTA and CDR2 FQGNSA. Deletions cut 7 bases from V and 2 bases from J, with 17 bases between. There are 15 residues in the CDR3. The CDR3 protein is CASTLWEGWNYGYTF. CDR3 in DNA: TGTGCCAGCACACTTTGGGAGGGATGGAACTATGGCTACACCTTC.

This clone was detected a few times. J is TRBJ2-3 and V is TRBV28, with TRBD2 identical over 10 bases. The CDR3 loop spans 16 amino acids. V lost 7 bases to trimming and J lost 2 bases; unmatched junction nucleotides: 9. Germline CDR1 MDHEN, CDR2 SYDVKM. Written as DNA, the CDR3 is TGTGCCAGCACCCTGGCTAGCGGGAGATTCACAGATACGCAGTATTTT. This translates into CASTLASGRFTDTQYF.

This clone was seen only a few times. This chain joins TRBV5-1 and TRBJ2-5, with 7 bases identical to TRBD1. The J segment lost 2 bases and the V segment lost 3 bases, leaving 4 bases of the junction unmatched. Germline-derived CDR1 and CDR2 are SGHRS and YFSETQ. The CDR3 has 14 residues. The CDR3 coding sequence is TGCGCCAGCAGCTCCGGGACAGCTCAAGAGACCCAGTACTTC. Its translation is CASSSGTAQETQYF.

Note on this clone: This sample also contains other DNA sequences that code for the same CDR3. This rearrangement joins TRBV4-1 to TRBJ1-6, with D possibly TRBD1 on 6 matching bases. V was clipped by 0 bases and J by 0 bases, with 12 bases between them. The germline V gene encodes CDR1 MGHRA and CDR2 YSYEKL. This CDR3 comprises 18 residues. The CDR3 region has the DNA TGCGCCAGCAGCCAAGAAGGGCAGGGGAGCTCCTATAATTCACCCCTCCACTTT. Protein: CASSQEGQGSSYNSPLHF.

This clone was observed a handful of times. The genes are TRBV5-4 and TRBJ2-7, with TRBD2 as a possible D gene (5 bases). CDR1 SGHNT and CDR2 YYREEE come from the germline V gene (reference sequence). The CDR3 loop spans 15 amino acids. Trimming stripped 0 bases from V and 2 bases from J, with 12 bases between. The CDR3: CASSLGVLAPYEQYF. CDR3 nucleotide sequence: TGTGCCAGCAGCTTGGGGGTCCTAGCCCCCTACGAGCAGTACTTC.

This sequence joins TRBV13 and TRBJ2-2; no clear D. V was shortened by 0 bases and J by 0 bases, with 5 bases between the two germline ends. CDR1 is PRHDT and CDR2 is FYEKMQ in the germline V gene (reference sequence). This CDR3 is 15 amino acids long. CDR3 bases: TGTGCCAGCAGCTTAGGGGTTCCGAACACCGGGGAGCTGTTTTTT. It encodes CASSLGVPNTGELFF.

The CDR3 sequence: CASSLDGEQYF. CDR3 sequence (DNA): TGTGCCAGCAGCTTAGATGGCGAGCAGTACTTC. V and J are TRBV11-3 and TRBJ2-7; no clear D gene. V was clipped by 0 bases and J by 6 bases, with 3 bases between them. The CDR3 runs 11 residues. Germline V lookup: CDR1 SGHNT, CDR2 YENEEA.

The rearrangement links TRBV20-1 to TRBJ1-2; D may be TRBD1 (6 bases). CDR1 and CDR2 (germline): DFQATT, SNEGSKA (reference sequence). V lost 2 bases, J lost 9 bases, and 10 bases lay in between. The length of the CDR3 is 11 residues. The CDR3 reads CSARIQGSYTF. DNA for the CDR3: TGCAGTGCTAGAATCCAGGGGAGCTACACCTTC.